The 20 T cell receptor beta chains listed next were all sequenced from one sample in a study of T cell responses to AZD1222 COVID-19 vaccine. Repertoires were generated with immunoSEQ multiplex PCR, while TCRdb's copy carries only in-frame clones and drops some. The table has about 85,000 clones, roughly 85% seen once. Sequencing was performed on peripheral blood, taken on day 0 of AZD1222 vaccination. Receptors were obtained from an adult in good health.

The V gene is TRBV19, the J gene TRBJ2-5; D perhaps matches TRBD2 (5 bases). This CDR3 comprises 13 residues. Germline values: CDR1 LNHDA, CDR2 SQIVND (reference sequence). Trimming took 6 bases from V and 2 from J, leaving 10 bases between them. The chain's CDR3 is CASRDSPQETQYF. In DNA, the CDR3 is TGTGCCAGTAGGGACTCTCCACAAGAGACCCAGTACTTC.

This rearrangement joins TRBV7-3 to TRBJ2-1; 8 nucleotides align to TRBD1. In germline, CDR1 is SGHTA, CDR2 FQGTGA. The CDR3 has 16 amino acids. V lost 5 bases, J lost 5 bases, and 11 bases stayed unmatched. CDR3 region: CASSPTGPGGNNEQFF. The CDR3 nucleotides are TGTGCCAGCAGCCCAACGGGGCCAGGGGGCAACAATGAGCAGTTCTTC.

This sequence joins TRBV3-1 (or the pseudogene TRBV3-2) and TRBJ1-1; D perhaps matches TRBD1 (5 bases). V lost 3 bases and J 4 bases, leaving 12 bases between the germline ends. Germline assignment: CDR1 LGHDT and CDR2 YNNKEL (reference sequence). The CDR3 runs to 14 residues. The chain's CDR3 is CASSQVQGGTEAFF. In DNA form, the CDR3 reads TGTGCCAGCAGCCAGGTTCAGGGAGGCACTGAAGCTTTCTTT.

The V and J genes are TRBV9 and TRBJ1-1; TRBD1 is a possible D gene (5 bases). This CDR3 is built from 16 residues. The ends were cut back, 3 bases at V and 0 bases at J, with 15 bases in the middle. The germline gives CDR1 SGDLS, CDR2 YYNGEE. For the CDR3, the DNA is TGTGCCAGCAGCGCGCGAGCCACGGGGGTGAACACTGAAGCTTTCTTT. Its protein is CASSARATGVNTEAFF.

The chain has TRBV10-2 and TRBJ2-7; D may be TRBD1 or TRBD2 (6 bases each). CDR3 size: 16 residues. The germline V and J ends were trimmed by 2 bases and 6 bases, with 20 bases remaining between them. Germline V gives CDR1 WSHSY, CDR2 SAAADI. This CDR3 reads CASSEPPRPRGVEQYF. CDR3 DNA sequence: TGCGCCAGCAGTGAGCCCCCTCGGCCGAGGGGGGTCGAGCAGTACTTC.

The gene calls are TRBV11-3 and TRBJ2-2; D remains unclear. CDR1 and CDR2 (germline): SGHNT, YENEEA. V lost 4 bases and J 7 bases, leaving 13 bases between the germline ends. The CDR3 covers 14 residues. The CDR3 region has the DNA TGTGCCAGCAGCTCGGACCCTGGCTACGGGGAGCTGTTTTTT. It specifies CASSSDPGYGELFF.

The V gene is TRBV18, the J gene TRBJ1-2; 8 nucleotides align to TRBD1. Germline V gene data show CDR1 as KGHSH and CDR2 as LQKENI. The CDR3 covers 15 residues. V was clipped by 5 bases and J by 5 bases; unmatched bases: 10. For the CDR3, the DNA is TGTGCCAGCTCAGCGACAGGGGCCGCGTGGTATGGCTACACCTTC. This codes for CASSATGAAWYGYTF.

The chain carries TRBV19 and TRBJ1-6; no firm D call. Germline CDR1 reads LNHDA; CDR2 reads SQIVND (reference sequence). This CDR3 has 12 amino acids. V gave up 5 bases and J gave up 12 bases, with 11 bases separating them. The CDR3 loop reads CASSPSIGPLHF. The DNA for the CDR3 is TGTGCCAGTAGTCCTTCCATAGGACCCCTCCACTTT.

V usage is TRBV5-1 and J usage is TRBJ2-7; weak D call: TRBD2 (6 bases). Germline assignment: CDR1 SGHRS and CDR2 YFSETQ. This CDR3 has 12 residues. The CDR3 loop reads CASSSVSYEQYF. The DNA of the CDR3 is TGCGCTTCGTCTAGCGTATCCTACGAGCAGTACTTC.

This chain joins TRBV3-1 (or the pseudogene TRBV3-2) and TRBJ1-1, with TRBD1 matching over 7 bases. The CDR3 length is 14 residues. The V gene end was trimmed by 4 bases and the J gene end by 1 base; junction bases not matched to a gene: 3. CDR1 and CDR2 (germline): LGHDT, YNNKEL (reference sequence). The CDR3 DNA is TGTGCCAGCAGCCTAACAGGGGCGAACACTGAAGCTTTCTTT. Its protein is CASSLTGANTEAFF.

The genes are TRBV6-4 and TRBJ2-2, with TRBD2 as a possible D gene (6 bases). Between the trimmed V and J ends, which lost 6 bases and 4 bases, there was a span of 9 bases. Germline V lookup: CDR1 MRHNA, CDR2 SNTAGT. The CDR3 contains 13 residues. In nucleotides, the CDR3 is TGTGCCAGCAGAGGGACTCTCACCGGGGAGCTGTTTTTT. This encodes CASRGTLTGELFF.

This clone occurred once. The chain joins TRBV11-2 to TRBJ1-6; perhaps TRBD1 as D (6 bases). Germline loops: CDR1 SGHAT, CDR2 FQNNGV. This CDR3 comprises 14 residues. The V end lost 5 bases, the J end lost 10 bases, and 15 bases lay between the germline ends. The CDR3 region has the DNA TGTGCCAGCAGCATGGGGGCCCAGAAATCACCCCTCCACTTT. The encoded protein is CASSMGAQKSPLHF.

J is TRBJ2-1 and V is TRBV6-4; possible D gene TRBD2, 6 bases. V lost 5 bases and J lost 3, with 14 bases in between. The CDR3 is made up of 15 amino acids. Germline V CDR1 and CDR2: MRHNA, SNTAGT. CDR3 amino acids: CASSLEETSYNEQFF. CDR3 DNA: TGTGCCAGCAGTCTCGAGGAGACTAGCTACAATGAGCAGTTCTTC.

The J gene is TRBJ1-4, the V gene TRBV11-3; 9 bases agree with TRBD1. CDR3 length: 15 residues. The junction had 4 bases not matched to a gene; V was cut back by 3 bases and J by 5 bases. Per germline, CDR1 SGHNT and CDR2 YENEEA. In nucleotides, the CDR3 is TGTGCCAGCAGCTTTGGCGGGACAGGGAATGAAAAACTGTTTTTT. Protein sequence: CASSFGGTGNEKLFF.

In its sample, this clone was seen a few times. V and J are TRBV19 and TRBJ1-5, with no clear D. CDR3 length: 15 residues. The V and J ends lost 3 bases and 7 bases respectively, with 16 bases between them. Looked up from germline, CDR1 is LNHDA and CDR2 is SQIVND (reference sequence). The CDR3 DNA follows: TGTGCCAGTAGTATGGCGGCATTAACGGGCCAGCCCCAGCATTTT. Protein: CASSMAALTGQPQHF.

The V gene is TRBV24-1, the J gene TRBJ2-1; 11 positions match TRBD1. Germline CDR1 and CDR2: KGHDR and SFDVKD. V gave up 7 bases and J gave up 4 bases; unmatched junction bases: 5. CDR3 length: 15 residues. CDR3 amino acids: CATRDRGPGYNEQFF. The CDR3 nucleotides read TGTGCCACCAGGGACAGGGGGCCGGGGTACAATGAGCAGTTCTTC.

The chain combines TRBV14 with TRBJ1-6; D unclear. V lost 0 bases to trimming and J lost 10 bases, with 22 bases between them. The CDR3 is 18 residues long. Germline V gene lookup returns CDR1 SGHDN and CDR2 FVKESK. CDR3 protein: CASSQDYWGEGSTSPLHF. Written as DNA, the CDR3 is TGTGCCAGCAGCCAAGACTATTGGGGAGAGGGTAGTACGTCACCCCTCCACTTT.

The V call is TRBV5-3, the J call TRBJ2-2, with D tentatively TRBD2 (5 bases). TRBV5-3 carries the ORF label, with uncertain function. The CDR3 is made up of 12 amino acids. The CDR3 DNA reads TGTGCTTGGGCGGGGAACACCGGGGAGCTGTTTTTT. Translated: CAWAGNTGELFF.

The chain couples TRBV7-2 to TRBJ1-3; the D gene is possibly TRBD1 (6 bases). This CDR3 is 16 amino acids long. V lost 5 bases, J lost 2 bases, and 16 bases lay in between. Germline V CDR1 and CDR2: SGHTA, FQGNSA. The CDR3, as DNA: TGTGCCAGCAGCATCACGTCCGGGACACCTGGAAACACCATATATTTT. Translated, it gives CASSITSGTPGNTIYF.

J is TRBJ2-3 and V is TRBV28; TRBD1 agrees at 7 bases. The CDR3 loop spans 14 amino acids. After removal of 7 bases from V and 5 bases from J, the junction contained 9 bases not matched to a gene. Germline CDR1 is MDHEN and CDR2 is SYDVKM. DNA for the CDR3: TGTGCCAGCACCTTGGACAGGAGGAGAGATACGCAGTATTTT. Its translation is CASTLDRRRDTQYF.